These 27 T cell receptor beta chains originate from one sample sequenced in a study of vaccination and CD4 T cells after COVID-19. The Oncomine TCR Beta short-read assay was applied to DNA of cultured CD4+ T cells. TCRdb reanalysed the PCR reads using MiXCR and keeps one entry per CDR3 protein. The sample consists of around 20,000 distinct CDR3 sequences, roughly half of them appearing once. The sample's treatment: approximately 11-day PBMC culture with coronavirus spike peptide pools or control peptides (ViraFEST assay). The antigens these receptors bind are not known. Input material: CD4+ T cells from blood, cultured in vitro. The receptors derive from a human donor who had recovered from COVID-19.

The V call is TRBV9, the J call TRBJ2-2; 8 bases line up with TRBD2. This CDR3 contains 17 residues. The V gene's germline CDR1 is SGDLS and CDR2 YYNGEE. Unmatched junction bases numbered 7, after V lost 3 bases and J lost 0 bases. CDR3 sequence: CASSGAGALPNTGELFF. The CDR3 DNA reads as TGTGCCAGCAGCGGAGCGGGGGCCCTCCCGAACACCGGGGAGCTGTTTTTT.

The chain is built from TRBV7-9 and TRBJ2-7, with unresolved D. V was pared by 1 base and J by 5 bases, with 12 bases between. From germline, CDR1 is SEHNR and CDR2 FQNEAQ (reference sequence). CDR3 length: 14 residues. This chain's CDR3 is CASSLEAAWNEQYF. The DNA of the CDR3 is TGTGCCAGCAGCTTAGAGGCGGCCTGGAACGAGCAGTACTTC.

The chain uses TRBV20-1 and TRBJ2-5; D is possibly TRBD1 or TRBD2 (5 bases each). Germline assignment: CDR1 DFQATT and CDR2 SNEGSKA (reference sequence). This CDR3 spans 16 amino acids. V was shortened by 1 base and J by 5 bases, with 20 bases between the two germline ends. The CDR3 DNA is TGCAGTGCTAGAGTTAAACTGGGACGGCTCTGGGAGACCCAGTACTTC. Protein product: CSARVKLGRLWETQYF.

V is TRBV18 and J is TRBJ2-4; 11 bases agree with TRBD2. The CDR3 consists of 13 residues. V gave up 3 bases and J gave up 10 bases; unmatched junction bases: 2. From germline, CDR1 is KGHSH and CDR2 LQKENI. CDR3 amino acids: CASSPGTSGIQYF. CDR3 sequence (DNA): TGTGCCAGCTCACCCGGGACTAGCGGTATTCAGTACTTC.

The V gene is TRBV7-2, the J gene TRBJ1-6; D remains unclear. This CDR3 has 14 amino acids. Trimming cost V 4 bases and J 12 bases, with 16 bases left between them. Germline CDR1 reads SGHTA; CDR2 reads FQGNSA. The CDR3 DNA is TGTGCCAGCAGCTCCCGAGCGACTACGAAACCCCTCCACTTT. Protein product: CASSSRATTKPLHF.

The table lists this clonotype with a few counts. The chain carries TRBV20-1 and TRBJ1-5, with a tentative D call TRBD1 (6 bases). V lost 2 bases to trimming and J lost 0 bases, with 11 bases between them. This CDR3 contains 15 residues. Germline CDR1 reads DFQATT; CDR2 reads SNEGSKA (reference sequence). The CDR3 DNA reads as TGCAGTGCTAGACGGACAGCTAATAGCAATCAGCCCCAGCATTTT. This translates into CSARRTANSNQPQHF.

This clonotype has more than one count but fewer than ten. V gene TRBV10-3 combines with J gene TRBJ1-3; tentatively, D is TRBD1 (6 bases). Germline V gene data show CDR1 as ENHRY and CDR2 as SYGVKD. The CDR3 consists of 12 residues. V was pared by 7 bases and J by 4 bases, with 8 bases between. The CDR3 bases are TGTGCCATCACGCAGGGGGGAAACACCATATATTTT. This translates into CAITQGGNTIYF.

This sequence joins TRBV27 and TRBJ1-1; no clear D gene. Germline V lookup: CDR1 MNHEY, CDR2 SMNVEV (reference sequence). The CDR3 has 14 amino acids. Trimming stripped 0 bases from V and 11 bases from J, with 16 bases between. The CDR3 loop reads CASSLSSRTGRAFF. The CDR3 nucleotides are TGTGCCAGCAGTTTATCGAGCAGAACGGGTCGGGCTTTCTTT.

The chain uses TRBV6-1 and TRBJ1-5; D is unresolved. In germline, CDR1 is MNHNS, CDR2 SASEGT. Trimming left V 8 bases short and J 9 bases short, with 17 bases between. This CDR3 comprises 13 residues. The CDR3 is CASEVDPEGPQHF. The CDR3, as DNA: TGTGCCAGCGAGGTGGACCCTGAAGGGCCCCAGCATTTT.

The sample holds a few counts of this clonotype. The V call is TRBV6-1, the J call TRBJ1-2; TRBD1 agrees at 7 bases. J lost 8 bases, V lost 5 bases, and 14 bases had no gene match. Germline-derived CDR1 and CDR2 are MNHNS and SASEGT. The CDR3 has 15 residues. The CDR3 nucleotides read TGTGCCAGCAGTAATTTGGGAGGGGGCCAAATGGGCTACACCTTC. This encodes CASSNLGGGQMGYTF.

In its sample, this clonotype was seen once. The chain joins TRBV11-3 to TRBJ2-1, with D possibly being TRBD2 (7 bases). The length of the CDR3 is 15 residues. The germline V gene encodes CDR1 SGHNT and CDR2 YENEEA. The V and J ends lost 3 bases and 5 bases respectively, with 14 bases between them. CDR3 DNA: TGTGCCAGCAGCTTCGGCCGGGGGGCCCACAATGAGCAGTTCTTC. It is translated as CASSFGRGAHNEQFF.

This clonotype was seen a single time. V gene TRBV7-2 combines with J gene TRBJ2-2; a weak D match, TRBD2 (5 bases). Germline CDR1 is SGHTA and CDR2 is FQGNSA. Trimming took off 1 base at V and 0 bases at J, with 9 bases between the two ends. CDR3 length: 16 residues. CDR3 nucleotide sequence: TGTGCCAGCAGCTTAGGCGGGCCCGCGAACACCGGGGAGCTGTTTTTT. It yields the protein CASSLGGPANTGELFF.

This clonotype was counted only a few times. This chain uses TRBV30 with TRBJ1-2; 7 nucleotides match TRBD1. The germline CDR1 and CDR2 sequences are GTSNPN and SVGIG (reference sequence). Trimming took 0 bases from V and 4 from J; bases not matched to a gene: 5. The CDR3 has 14 amino acids. The CDR3 sequence is CAWSVPGQPYGYTF. The CDR3 nucleotides are TGTGCCTGGAGTGTACCGGGACAGCCCTATGGCTACACCTTC.

The genes are TRBV28 and TRBJ2-1, with D uncertain. CDR3 length equals 15 residues. V shed 3 bases and J shed 4 bases, with 13 bases lying between them. Germline V gene sequence: CDR1 MDHEN, CDR2 SYDVKM. The CDR3 DNA reads as TGTGCCAGCAGTTTCCGCAGCCTAATGTACAATGAGCAGTTCTTC. Its protein product is CASSFRSLMYNEQFF.

V is TRBV29-1 and J is TRBJ2-7, with TRBD2 matching over 9 bases. V lost 7 bases to trimming and J lost 5 bases; unmatched junction nucleotides: 18. The CDR3 is 16 amino acids. Germline values: CDR1 SQVTM, CDR2 ANQGSEA. The CDR3: CSEYTSGCLLGHEQYF. The CDR3, as DNA: TGCAGCGAGTACACTAGCGGGTGCCTTCTGGGCCACGAGCAGTACTTC.

The rearrangement joins TRBV5-1 to TRBJ1-2; TRBD1 might be the D (6 bases). The CDR3 consists of 15 residues. Trimming stripped 1 base from V and 6 bases from J, with 16 bases between. Germline loops: CDR1 SGHRS, CDR2 YFSETQ. In nucleotides, the CDR3 is TGCGCCAGCAGCTTGATCTTCGGGGGGCGAGATGGCTACACCTTC. This encodes CASSLIFGGRDGYTF.

The genes are TRBV20-1 and TRBJ2-2, with 10 bases fitting TRBD2. The CDR3 is made up of 14 amino acids. Looked up from germline, CDR1 is DFQATT and CDR2 is SNEGSKA (reference sequence). J lost 8 bases, V lost 3 bases, and 6 bases had no gene match. The CDR3 region has the DNA TGCAGTGCTAGGAGCGGGGGGGCCGAGGGGGAGCTGTTTTTT. Amino acids: CSARSGGAEGELFF.

The rearrangement links TRBV6-1 to TRBJ1-1; possibly TRBD1 for D (6 bases). Germline V gene lookup returns CDR1 MNHNS and CDR2 SASEGT. The CDR3 consists of 16 residues. V was shortened by 4 bases and J by 0 bases, with 15 bases between the two germline ends. The CDR3 loop reads CASSGGPRGMNTEAFF. CDR3 nucleotides: TGTGCCAGCAGTGGGGGGCCCAGGGGAATGAACACTGAAGCTTTCTTT.

CDR3 sequence (DNA): TGTGCCAGCAGCTTAGTTACCGGACTAGCGGGGGGGCTTCGAGATACGCAGTATTTT. Translating gives CASSLVTGLAGGLRDTQYF. The chain carries TRBV11-3 and TRBJ2-3, with 15 bases lining up with TRBD2. The CDR3 has 19 residues. Trimming cost V 1 base and J 5 bases; bases outside gene matches: 10. Germline loops: CDR1 SGHNT, CDR2 YENEEA.

This chain links TRBV20-1 with TRBJ1-2; no clear D. The V end was cut by 2 bases, the J end by 1 base, with 20 bases between. Germline loops: CDR1 DFQATT, CDR2 SNEGSKA (reference sequence). The CDR3 contains 17 residues. The CDR3 DNA follows: TGCAGTGCTAGACATCGGCGATTGGGAGGGATTAACTATGGCTACACCTTC. The encoded protein is CSARHRRLGGINYGYTF.

This clonotype was detected only a few times. The rearrangement joins TRBV20-1 to TRBJ2-7; 14 nucleotides align to TRBD2. CDR1 DFQATT and CDR2 SNEGSKA come from the germline V gene (reference sequence). The ends lost 5 bases at V and 5 bases at J; junction bases unmatched: 14. The CDR3 consists of 17 residues. CDR3 DNA: TGCAGTGCTCCCCCGGGACTAGCGGGAGTAAGATCCCACGAGCAGTACTTC. Protein sequence: CSAPPGLAGVRSHEQYF.

The chain carries TRBV28 and TRBJ2-2; 8 bases match TRBD1. The CDR3 contains 15 residues. The J segment lost 7 bases and the V segment lost 7 bases, leaving 11 bases of the junction unmatched. CDR1 and CDR2 from the germline V gene are MDHEN and SYDVKM. CDR3 nucleotide sequence: TGTGCCAGCACCCTGCGGCAGGGGGCGGGCGGGGAGCTGTTTTTT. Translating gives CASTLRQGAGGELFF.

This sequence joins TRBV30 and TRBJ1-3; 7 bases align to TRBD1. This CDR3 contains 12 residues. The junction had 6 bases not matched to a gene; V was cut back by 4 bases and J by 9 bases. Looked up from germline, CDR1 is GTSNPN and CDR2 is SVGIG (reference sequence). CDR3 sequence reads: CAWTGGRGTIYF. DNA for the CDR3: TGTGCCTGGACAGGGGGAAGGGGCACCATATATTTT.

This clonotype is labeled as medium-sized. The chain is built from TRBV7-2 and TRBJ2-7; D is perhaps TRBD1 (5 bases). The germline V and J ends were trimmed by 4 bases and 3 bases, with 16 bases remaining between them. CDR3 length: 15 residues. Germline V lookup: CDR1 SGHTA, CDR2 FQGNSA. CDR3 sequence (DNA): TGTGCCAGCAGCTATGAAGTGAGGACAAGCTACGAGCAGTACTTC. This translates into CASSYEVRTSYEQYF.

The CDR3 coding sequence is TGTGCCAGCAGTTCACGACTGTCGAGCGGGACCTTCAATGAGCAGTTCTTC. Translating gives CASSSRLSSGTFNEQFF. The chain links TRBV27 to TRBJ2-1; 7 bases agree with TRBD2. Germline V CDR1 and CDR2: MNHEY, SMNVEV (reference sequence). The V segment lost 4 bases and the J segment 6 bases; nucleotides outside the gene matches: 15. CDR3 length: 17 amino acids.

The J gene is TRBJ2-2, the V gene TRBV28, with D perhaps matching TRBD1 or TRBD2 (5 bases each). V shed 7 bases and J shed 3 bases, with 12 bases lying between them. Germline V gene lookup returns CDR1 MDHEN and CDR2 SYDVKM. The CDR3 loop spans 14 amino acids. CDR3 sequence (DNA): TGTGCCAGCATGGGGACCCGCGACACCGGGGAGCTGTTTTTT. Encoded protein: CASMGTRDTGELFF.

This clonotype was observed a few times. The V and J genes are TRBV19 and TRBJ1-2; D not certain. The germline gives CDR1 LNHDA, CDR2 SQIVND (reference sequence). V was pared by 7 bases and J by 4 bases, with 16 bases between. CDR3 size: 14 residues. CDR3 in DNA: TGTGCCAGTACCGACGTCGCGACTTTCTATGGCTACACCTTC. This encodes CASTDVATFYGYTF.